These 15 T cell receptor beta chains came from one sample sequenced in a study of shared clonotypes between healthy human individuals. The method was immunoSEQ multiplex PCR; TCRdb's version includes in-frame clones alone and lacks a portion of them. This sample has 2 million to 2.5 million clones, with roughly 92% found just once. Specimen: naive CD4+ T cells from PBMCs. Subset in this sample: CD45RA+ positively selected. Every receptor here comes from a young man in good health. Some clones in this sample may be carry-over from other donors' samples.

This chain uses TRBV13 with TRBJ1-2; 8 nucleotides align to TRBD1. The germline V gene has CDR1 PRHDT and CDR2 FYEKMQ (reference sequence). After removal of 5 bases from V and 2 bases from J, the junction contained 7 bases not matched to a gene. The length of the CDR3 is 15 residues. Here the CDR3 reads CASSRITGGNYGYTF. As DNA, the CDR3 is TGTGCCAGCAGCCGAATAACAGGGGGGAACTATGGCTACACCTTC. Together with reference TRBV13 and TRBJ1-2, the CDR3 gives the full variable domain: AAGVIQSPRHLIKEKRETATLKCYPIPRHDTVYWYQQGPGQDPQFLISFYEKMQSDKGSIPDRFSAQQFSDYHSELNMSSLELGDSALYFCASSRITGGNYGYTFGSGTRLTVV.

This rearrangement joins TRBV6-5 to TRBJ2-7; 8 bases map to TRBD2. Germline V gene sequence: CDR1 MNHEY, CDR2 SVGAGI. This CDR3 has 15 amino acids. V was pared by 6 bases and J by 3 bases, with 10 bases of the junction left unmatched. CDR3 nucleotide sequence: TGTGCCAGCAGACGGGAGGGGAGATGGGGCTACGAGCAGTACTTC. It is translated as CASRREGRWGYEQYF.

V gene TRBV5-1 combines with J gene TRBJ2-7; the D is unclear. Germline CDR1 and CDR2: SGHRS and YFSETQ. Trimming shortened V by 0 bases and J by 0 bases, and 7 bases separated the two germline ends. This CDR3 is 14 amino acids long. The CDR3 DNA sequence: TGCGCCAGCAGCTTGGCGACCTTCTCCTACGAGCAGTACTTC. Its protein is CASSLATFSYEQYF.

V gene TRBV2 combines with J gene TRBJ2-3; 8 bases are shared with TRBD1. The trim removed 6 bases at V and 5 bases at J, leaving 13 bases unmatched. CDR1 and CDR2 from the germline V gene are SNHLY and FYNNEI. This CDR3 contains 16 residues. This chain's CDR3 is CASRAVRQGAGDTQYF. CDR3 DNA: TGTGCCAGCAGAGCCGTTCGTCAGGGGGCCGGAGATACGCAGTATTTT.

The count of this clone is one. The gene calls are TRBV27 and TRBJ2-7, with no clear D. CDR1 is MNHEY and CDR2 is SMNVEV in the germline V gene (reference sequence). The CDR3 has 14 residues. V was cut by 6 bases and J by 2 bases, with 14 bases left in between. The CDR3 protein is CASSPRTATYEQYF. The CDR3 nucleotides read TGTGCCAGCAGCCCCCGGACCGCCACCTACGAGCAGTACTTC.

The CDR3 DNA is TGTGCCAGCAGCGTGGGAACCGGGACATCGGCTCGCGAGCAGTACTTC. Residues: CASSVGTGTSAREQYF. The chain has TRBV9 and TRBJ2-7, with D perhaps TRBD1 (6 bases). Germline V gene sequence: CDR1 SGDLS, CDR2 YYNGEE. The CDR3 runs 16 residues. Trimming stripped 2 bases from V and 6 bases from J, with 21 bases between.

The chain links TRBV7-2 to TRBJ2-7, with D maybe TRBD1 (5 bases). The ends were cut back, 5 bases at V and 2 bases at J, with 10 bases in the middle. CDR3 length equals 13 residues. Germline CDR1 and CDR2: SGHTA and FQGNSA. In DNA, the CDR3 is TGTGCCAGCAGCCAACCGACAGCCTACGAGCAGTACTTC. Its protein is CASSQPTAYEQYF.

The chain is built from TRBV7-2 and TRBJ2-7; the D is unclear. Germline V CDR1 and CDR2: SGHTA, FQGNSA. Deletions cut 7 bases from V and 2 bases from J, with 12 bases between. This CDR3 spans 13 amino acids. CDR3 nucleotides: TGTGCCAGCACTCTATTGAGTGCCTACGAGCAGTACTTC. Translated, it gives CASTLLSAYEQYF.

The V and J genes are TRBV6-6 and TRBJ1-1; D remains ambiguous. The CDR3 has 11 residues. Germline lookup yields CDR1 MNHNY and CDR2 SVGAGI (reference sequence). V lost 8 bases and J 8 bases, leaving 12 bases between the germline ends. This CDR3 reads CASGKRYEAFF. The CDR3 DNA reads as TGTGCCAGCGGCAAGAGGTACGAAGCTTTCTTT.

The chain has TRBV18 and TRBJ1-1, with D maybe TRBD1 (6 bases). There are 15 residues in the CDR3. V lost 4 bases, J lost 1 base, and 13 bases lay in between. Germline V gives CDR1 KGHSH, CDR2 LQKENI. The CDR3: CASSQTIQGNTEAFF. The CDR3 DNA reads TGTGCCAGCTCACAAACGATACAGGGGAACACTGAAGCTTTCTTT.

The genes are TRBV4-2 and TRBJ2-7; TRBD1 matches 9 bases. The CDR3 consists of 15 residues. With V trimmed by 4 bases and J by 3 bases, 7 bases remained unmatched. Germline V CDR1 and CDR2: LGHNA, YNFKEQ. CDR3 in amino acids: CASSRPGTGIYEQYF. The CDR3, as DNA: TGTGCCAGCAGCCGACCCGGGACAGGGATCTACGAGCAGTACTTC.

The chain recombines TRBV10-3 with TRBJ2-3; 7 nucleotides agree with TRBD1. V trimming: 6 bases; J trimming: 0 bases; junction bases outside the gene matches: 12. The CDR3 length is 17 residues. Germline V lookup: CDR1 ENHRY, CDR2 SYGVKD. In nucleotides, the CDR3 is TGTGCCATCAGCCCTTGGGACAGCCTATCTAGCACAGATACGCAGTATTTT. It is translated as CAISPWDSLSSTDTQYF.

As for this clone: Distinct nucleotide sequences in the sample also encode this CDR3. This chain joins TRBV5-1 and TRBJ2-3, with 7 bases lining up with TRBD1. This CDR3 spans 14 amino acids. Germline V CDR1 and CDR2: SGHRS, YFSETQ. Trimming at V came to 0 bases and at J to 4 bases, leaving 2 bases not matched to a gene. The CDR3: CASSLGQGADTQYF. Here the CDR3 DNA reads TGCGCCAGCAGCTTGGGGCAGGGGGCAGATACGCAGTATTTT.

Here the CDR3 DNA reads TGCAGCGTTGACGAGGGGTACGAGCAGTACTTC. Residues: CSVDEGYEQYF. The V call is TRBV29-1, the J call TRBJ2-7; possibly TRBD1 or TRBD2 for D (5 bases each). Per the germline V gene, CDR1 is SQVTM and CDR2 is ANQGSEA. The V gene lost 3 bases and the J gene lost 4 bases, with 7 bases spanning the gap. The CDR3 is made up of 11 amino acids.

The chain has TRBV4-3 and TRBJ2-1; TRBD2 aligns across 9 bases. The CDR3 covers 20 residues. CDR1 and CDR2 (germline): LGHNA, YSLEER. V trimming: 3 bases; J trimming: 2 bases; junction bases outside the gene matches: 17. The CDR3 protein is CASSHLGASGIIGPYNEQFF. CDR3 in DNA: TGCGCCAGCAGCCACCTAGGGGCTAGCGGGATTATAGGGCCCTACAATGAGCAGTTCTTC.